Each of the 20 T cell receptor beta chains below was sequenced from the same sample in a study of cytomegalovirus exposure and HLA in healthy donors. 60 Vbeta and 13 Jbeta primers were used in PCR. Using immunoSEQ multiplex PCR, the repertoire was profiled, and TCRdb retains in-frame clones only, with some absent. The data show more than 90,000 clones, roughly 80% seen once. The specimen was PBMCs. These receptors all come from a man aged 25-40 years in good health and CMV-seropositive.

CDR3 amino acids: CSVEYNYGYTF. DNA for the CDR3: TGCAGCGTTGAATATAACTATGGCTACACCTTC. The chain recombines TRBV29-1 with TRBJ1-2; D not certain. The CDR3 extends over 11 amino acids. Germline V gene sequence: CDR1 SQVTM, CDR2 ANQGSEA. The germline V and J ends were trimmed by 2 bases and 1 base, with 2 bases remaining between them.

This clone was counted once. The chain carries TRBV19 and TRBJ2-1, with 9 positions matching TRBD2. The germline gives CDR1 LNHDA, CDR2 SQIVND (reference sequence). The CDR3 runs 15 residues. V trimming: 3 bases; J trimming: 6 bases; junction bases outside the gene matches: 6. The CDR3 is CASSISSGMFNEQFF. In nucleotides, the CDR3 is TGTGCCAGTAGTATCTCTAGCGGGATGTTCAATGAGCAGTTCTTC.

The chain couples TRBV5-1 to TRBJ1-4, with D perhaps TRBD1 (5 bases). CDR1 and CDR2 (germline): SGHRS, YFSETQ. The CDR3 sequence is 15 residues long. V gave up 4 bases and J gave up 3 bases, with 13 bases separating them. CDR3 amino acids: CASSPGWGANEKLFF. In nucleotides, the CDR3 is TGCGCCAGCAGCCCGGGCTGGGGGGCTAATGAAAAACTGTTTTTT. Looking up the rest from reference TRBV5-1 and TRBJ1-4 gives the full variable domain: KAGVTQTPRYLIKTRGQQVTLSCSPISGHRSVSWYQQTPGQGLQFLFEYFSETQRNKGNFPGRFSGRQFSNSRSEMNVSTLELGDSALYLCASSPGWGANEKLFFGSGTQLSVL.

This clone was counted once. V gene TRBV11-2 combines with J gene TRBJ2-3; D is undetermined. The CDR3 has 13 residues. In germline, CDR1 is SGHAT, CDR2 FQNNGV. Deletions cut 5 bases from V and 5 bases from J, with 11 bases between. The CDR3 DNA reads TGTGCCAGCAGCCCCCCCAGGCTAGATACGCAGTATTTT. Its protein product is CASSPPRLDTQYF.

The genes are TRBV9 and TRBJ2-6; 8 positions match TRBD1. Germline trimming cut 2 bases from V and 2 bases from J; bases unmatched to any gene: 3. The CDR3 spans 16 residues. CDR1 is SGDLS and CDR2 is YYNGEE in the germline V gene. CDR3 in amino acids: CASSVQGATGANVLTF. DNA of the CDR3: TGTGCCAGCAGCGTGCAGGGGGCGACTGGGGCCAACGTCCTGACTTTC.

In the case of this clone: Other nucleotide sequences from this sample produce the same CDR3. The chain recombines TRBV27 with TRBJ1-1; D may be TRBD1 (5 bases). The CDR3 has 13 residues. V lost 5 bases and J lost 7, with 14 bases in between. In germline, CDR1 is MNHEY, CDR2 SMNVEV (reference sequence). CDR3 protein: CASSLWGDGEAFF. CDR3 DNA: TGTGCCAGCAGTCTATGGGGGGACGGTGAAGCTTTCTTT.

The chain is built from TRBV9 and TRBJ1-1; 8 bases align to TRBD1. The CDR3 contains 15 residues. V lost 2 bases and J lost 2; bases outside the gene matches: 5. Looked up from germline, CDR1 is SGDLS and CDR2 is YYNGEE. The chain's CDR3 is CASSVTGTGNTEAFF. CDR3 in DNA: TGTGCCAGCAGCGTGACCGGGACAGGTAACACTGAAGCTTTCTTT.

As for this clone: Relative to the germline gene, one junction end is altered; a read error may explain this. The chain links TRBV7-9 to TRBJ2-2, with D unclear. There are 19 residues in the CDR3. Germline CDR1 reads SEHNR; CDR2 reads FQNEAQ (reference sequence). The DNA of the CDR3 is TGTTCCAGCAGCTTAGAAGAGTGGTTTCGTCCAGGGAACACCGGGGAGCTGTTTTTT. It encodes CSSSLEEWFRPGNTGELFF.

V gene TRBV10-3 combines with J gene TRBJ2-3, with D possibly being TRBD2 (5 bases). The CDR3 runs to 14 residues. Trimming shortened V by 5 bases and J by 4 bases, and 13 bases separated the two germline ends. CDR1 is ENHRY, CDR2 SYGVKD, per germline. CDR3 loop: CAISPGTSADTQYF. DNA of the CDR3: TGTGCCATCAGTCCGGGAACCTCCGCAGATACGCAGTATTTT.

V is TRBV6-1 and J is TRBJ1-2; D call uncertain. Per the germline V gene, CDR1 is MNHNS and CDR2 is SASEGT. The CDR3 runs 15 residues. V was trimmed by 6 bases and J by 0 bases, leaving 14 bases between them. The CDR3 coding sequence is TGTGCCAGCAGCCCCCTCGACTCAGCTAACTATGGCTACACCTTC. Translating it yields CASSPLDSANYGYTF.

The V gene is TRBV5-6, the J gene TRBJ2-7, with a tentative D call TRBD2 (6 bases). The CDR3 length is 14 residues. V was pared by 4 bases and J by 6 bases, with 17 bases between. Germline loops: CDR1 SGHDT, CDR2 YYEEEE. The CDR3 DNA is TGTGCCAGCAGCCCGGGGGTCCTGGCCCTCGAGCAGTACTTC. It is translated as CASSPGVLALEQYF.

This clone showed up just a few times. V usage is TRBV6-5 and J usage is TRBJ2-7, with 9 nucleotides matching TRBD1. CDR1 is MNHEY, CDR2 SVGAGI, per germline. The trim removed 10 bases at V and 2 bases at J, leaving 6 bases unmatched. The CDR3 length is 13 residues. CDR3 DNA sequence: TGTGCCACCAGGAGGACAGGGGCCTACGAGCAGTACGTC. It translates to CATRRTGAYEQYV.

The chain combines TRBV15 with TRBJ2-5, with TRBD2 identical over 13 bases. The last part of the DNA fits TRBJ2-7 better; the J call may be wrong. The germline V gene has CDR1 LNHNV and CDR2 YYDKDF (reference sequence). The CDR3 runs 15 residues. The DNA for the CDR3 is TGTGCCACCAGCAGATCACTAGCGGGGGGGATCGAGCAGTACTTC. Its protein product is CATSRSLAGGIEQYF.

This chain connects TRBV11-2 to TRBJ1-1, with 8 bases aligning to TRBD1. V gave up 5 bases and J gave up 5 bases; unmatched junction bases: 7. Germline V gene sequence: CDR1 SGHAT, CDR2 FQNNGV. The CDR3 consists of 14 residues. This CDR3 reads CASSTPTGGTEAFF. The DNA for the CDR3 is TGTGCCAGCAGCACCCCCACAGGGGGGACTGAAGCTTTCTTT.

The rearrangement links TRBV7-8 to TRBJ2-3; 8 bases match TRBD2. Trimming cost V 1 base and J 4 bases; bases outside gene matches: 4. This CDR3 spans 15 amino acids. Germline CDR1 reads SGHVS; CDR2 reads FQNEAQ. The CDR3 DNA sequence: TGTGCCAGCAGCTTAGGTAGCGGGGCGGCAGATACGCAGTATTTT. Translated: CASSLGSGAADTQYF.

The chain combines TRBV27 with TRBJ2-7, with 11 bases identical to TRBD2. V lost 6 bases, J lost 3 bases, and 7 bases stayed unmatched. The CDR3 has 15 residues. Per the germline V gene, CDR1 is MNHEY and CDR2 is SMNVEV (reference sequence). DNA of the CDR3: TGTGCCAGCAGGAAGGGACTAGCGGAAGACTACGAGCAGTACGTC. It encodes CASRKGLAEDYEQYV.

The CDR3 loop is CASSLGAGSGLEQYV. In DNA, the CDR3 is TGTGCCAGCAGCTTAGGTGCGGGATCGGGTCTCGAGCAGTACGTC. The chain carries TRBV11-2 and TRBJ2-7; a weak D match, TRBD2 (6 bases). The CDR3 loop spans 15 amino acids. V was clipped by 1 base and J by 6 bases, with 16 bases between them. Germline CDR1 reads SGHAT; CDR2 reads FQNNGV.

This clone came up once. This sequence joins TRBV11-2 and TRBJ1-1; a possible D gene is TRBD1 (6 bases). CDR3 size: 16 residues. CDR1 and CDR2 from the germline V gene are SGHAT and FQNNGV. The V end lost 4 bases, the J end lost 5 bases, and 20 bases lay between the germline ends. CDR3 residues: CASSSWRGRENTEAFF. CDR3 DNA sequence: TGTGCCAGCAGCTCGTGGCGGGGGCGGGAGAATACTGAAGCTTTCTTT.

The chain has TRBV6-6 and TRBJ2-2; 7 bases match TRBD1. V dropped 2 bases and J dropped 5; count of bases not matched to a gene: 8. Per the germline V gene, CDR1 is MNHNY and CDR2 is SVGAGI (reference sequence). CDR3 length equals 16 residues. CDR3 amino acids: CASSYSLDRTTGELFF. The CDR3, as DNA: TGTGCCAGCAGTTACAGCCTGGACAGGACAACCGGGGAGCTGTTTTTT.

This clone came up once. The chain employs TRBV18 and TRBJ2-1; D perhaps matches TRBD1 (6 bases). This CDR3 is 14 amino acids long. The germline V gene encodes CDR1 KGHSH and CDR2 LQKENI. V was clipped by 4 bases and J by 9 bases, with 16 bases between them. Written as DNA, the CDR3 is TGTGCCAGCTCACTGGATACAGGGATGAGTGAGCAGTTCTTC. The encoded protein is CASSLDTGMSEQFF. The full variable domain, completed using reference TRBV18 and TRBJ2-1, is NAGVMQNPRHLVRRRGQEARLRCSPMKGHSHVYWYRQLPEEGLKFMVYLQKENIIDESGMPKERFSAEFPKEGPSILRIQQVVRGDSAAYFCASSLDTGMSEQFFGPGTRLTVL.